These T cell receptor beta chains were read from a single sample in a study of regulatory T cells in long-lasting Graves disease. TCRdb reprocessed the multiplex PCR reads via MiXCR and lists one record per CDR3 protein. The table includes 300,000 or so distinct CDR3 sequences, around 20% detected once. Sequencing used peripheral blood mononuclear cells (PBMCs), obtained when the disease was refractory, from a patient treated with antithyroid drugs. Receptors were obtained from a female donor with Graves disease. Each CDR3 is given with its conserved first and last residue. A D gene is named only where the DNA matches it firmly. Size values are once, few and many counts, or a class for expanded clones, and some rows have none.

NA	NA	TRBV5-1	TRBJ2-3	TGCGCCAGCAGCTCCCCTATGGTCACAGATACGCAGTATTTT	CASSSPMVTDTQYF
NA	NA	TRBV2	TRBJ2-7	TGTGCCAGCACCGACAGTTACTACCAGCAGTACTTC	CASTDSYYQQYF
many	NA	TRBV28	TRBJ1-1	TGTGCCAGCAGTTTATGGGGAAGAGGCCAGGCTTTCTTT	CASSLWGRGQAFF
many	NA	TRBV30	TRBJ1-2	TGTGCCGGCCCGGGTAGGGGACGGAGCTATGGCTACACCTTC	CAGPGRGRSYGYTF
NA	NA	TRBV24-1	TRBJ2-5	TGTGCCACCAGTGACCGTGGACATGCACAAGAGACCCAGTACTTC	CATSDRGHAQETQYF
NA	NA	TRBV5-1	TRBJ1-3	TGCGCCAGCAGCTTGGCCGGGACAAGTGGAAACACCATATATTTT	CASSLAGTSGNTIYF
NA	NA	TRBV6-1	TRBJ2-6	TGTGCCAGCAGTATCTCGGGCCCGGGAAGCTCTGGGGCCAACGTCCTGACTTTC	CASSISGPGSSGANVLTF
few	TRBD1	TRBV6-5	TRBJ1-2	TGTGCCAGCAGTTCCGGGACAGAAGTCTATGGCTACACCTTC	CASSSGTEVYGYTF
NA	NA	TRBV20-1	TRBJ2-7	TGCAGTGCTAGAGGACCAGGTATTCTGGAGCAGTACTTC	CSARGPGILEQYF
many	TRBD1	TRBV18	TRBJ1-1	TGTGCCAGCTCACCTAGGACAGGGGGAGAAGCTTTCTTT	CASSPRTGGEAFF
NA	TRBD2	TRBV29-1	TRBJ2-5	TGCAGCGTTCATTTACCTCTAGCGGGAGTCGCGGAGACCCAGTACTTC	CSVHLPLAGVAETQYF
few	NA	TRBV19	TRBJ2-7	TGTGCCAGTAGTATGACGGGAAGCTCCTACGAGCAGTACTTC	CASSMTGSSYEQYF
many	NA	TRBV12-3/TRBV12-4	TRBJ1-4	TGTGCCAGCAGTTTCGGAGGAGGGGATGAAAAACTGTTTTTT	CASSFGGGDEKLFF
NA	TRBD1	TRBV6-1	TRBJ1-1	TGTGCCAGCACCTCGGACAGGTCACGGGGTGAAGCTTTCTTT	CASTSDRSRGEAFF
few	NA	TRBV6-2/TRBV6-3	TRBJ2-7	TGTGCCAGCAGTGAAGTTAGGGGGACCTACGAGCAGTACTTC	CASSEVRGTYEQYF
many	NA	TRBV12-5	TRBJ1-4	TGTGCTTACCGAGGACCGGGAGACAATGAAAAACTGTTTTTT	CAYRGPGDNEKLFF
many	TRBD1	TRBV2	TRBJ2-2	TGTGCCAGACAGGGGGCGAACACCGGGGAGCTGTTTTTT	CARQGANTGELFF
many	TRBD1	TRBV5-1	TRBJ2-2	TGTGCCAGCAGCTTAGGACAGGGAAACACCGGGGAGCTGTTTTTT	CASSLGQGNTGELFF
many	NA	TRBV9	TRBJ1-2	TGTGCCAGCCGGGGGAGGGCAGAAACCCATGGCTACACCTTC	CASRGRAETHGYTF
few	TRBD1	TRBV11-2	TRBJ2-7	TGTGCCAGCAGCGAGTATAGGGACAGAAAAAGGGGCGAGCAGTACTTC	CASSEYRDRKRGEQYF
NA	NA	TRBV5-5	TRBJ1-3	TGTGCCAGCAGCCTAGTCTTCAGCCCTGGAAACACCATATATTTT	CASSLVFSPGNTIYF
many	NA	TRBV5-1	TRBJ2-7	TGCGCCAGCAGCTTGGGACATCCAAGCTCCTACGAGCAGTACTTC	CASSLGHPSSYEQYF
many	NA	TRBV3-1	TRBJ1-2	TGTGCCAGCAGCCAGGCCGGGACGGCATATGGCTACACCTTC	CASSQAGTAYGYTF
many	NA	TRBV11-2	TRBJ1-4	TGTGCCAGCAGCGAATTCTCCCTCTCCGCAACTAATGAAAAACTGTTTTTT	CASSEFSLSATNEKLFF
many	TRBD1	TRBV11-2	TRBJ1-2	TGTGCCAGCAGGAACCCCGGGGACAGGGGGCCTTTCCAATATGGCTACACCTTC	CASRNPGDRGPFQYGYTF
NA	NA	TRBV19	TRBJ1-6	TGTGCCAGTAGTATCGGTATGGGGGAAAATTCACCCCTCCACTTT	CASSIGMGENSPLHF
NA	TRBD1	TRBV5-4	TRBJ1-3	TGTGCCAGCAGCACCCGGACAGGGCCAGGAGGAAACACCATATATTTT	CASSTRTGPGGNTIYF
many	NA	TRBV28	TRBJ2-7	TGTGCCAGCGGCCTGCGGTCGGGCTACGAGCAGTACTTC	CASGLRSGYEQYF
NA	TRBD1	TRBV24-1	TRBJ2-4	TGTGCCACCAGTGATTTGTTACAGGGGGAGTTGTGGAAAAACATTCAGTACTTC	CATSDLLQGELWKNIQYF
NA	TRBD1	TRBV6-2/TRBV6-3	TRBJ1-6	TGTGCCAGCAGTGGGGACAGACTGGTTGCCGCCCTCCACTTT	CASSGDRLVAALHF
many	TRBD1	TRBV9	TRBJ2-7	TGTGCCAGCAGCCCTCGGACAGGGGGTTACGAGCAGTACTTC	CASSPRTGGYEQYF
NA	NA	TRBV7-2	TRBJ1-1	TGTGCCAGCAGCTTAGCCGGGAGGGGATTCACTGAAGCTTTCTTT	CASSLAGRGFTEAFF
few	NA	TRBV27	TRBJ1-5	TGTGCCAGCTCGACCTTTGGCAATCAGCCCCAGCATTTT	CASSTFGNQPQHF
few	NA	TRBV7-2	TRBJ2-3	TGTGCCAGCAGTTGGACGGGAACAAGCACAGATACGCAGTATTTT	CASSWTGTSTDTQYF
many	NA	TRBV28	TRBJ2-7	TGTGCCAGCCGAAAACCTCAGGGTAGCTCCTACGAGCAGTACTTC	CASRKPQGSSYEQYF
many	NA	TRBV7-2	TRBJ2-5	TGTGCCAGCAGCATATCGTCCTTGCGGGGAGAGACCCAGTACTTC	CASSISSLRGETQYF
NA	TRBD1	TRBV6-2/TRBV6-3	TRBJ2-7	TGTGCCAGCAGTGAACTCGCCCGGACAGGGGGCAACGAGCAGTACTTC	CASSELARTGGNEQYF
many	TRBD2	TRBV3-1	TRBJ2-5	TGTGCCAGCAGCCCTCCGGGGCTAGCGGGGGCCCAAGAGACCCAGTACTTC	CASSPPGLAGAQETQYF
many	NA	TRBV3-1	TRBJ1-2	TGTGCCAGCAGCTCGGCCATTGGGGGCTATGGCTACACCTTC	CASSSAIGGYGYTF
many	NA	TRBV7-2	TRBJ1-1	TGTGCCAGCAGCTGGGGCAGGGGAAACACTGAAGCTTTCTTT	CASSWGRGNTEAFF
many	NA	TRBV11-2	TRBJ1-2	TGTGCCAGCAGCTTGATTATGGGCTATGGCTACACCTTC	CASSLIMGYGYTF
few	NA	TRBV20-1	TRBJ2-2	TGCAGTGCTAGGCGGGGAAGCTTGGCCGGGGAGCTGTTTTTT	CSARRGSLAGELFF
many	NA	TRBV6-1	TRBJ1-1	TGTGCCAGCAGCAACAGGGTTATGAACACTGAAGCTTTCTTT	CASSNRVMNTEAFF
many	NA	TRBV27	TRBJ1-2	TGTGCCAGCAGTTTTTCCGGGCGGAGGGGAGGCTACACCTTC	CASSFSGRRGGYTF
NA	NA	TRBV4-1	TRBJ1-2	TGCGCCAGCAGCCAGAACCCCTATGGCTACACCTTC	CASSQNPYGYTF
NA	NA	TRBV7-3	TRBJ1-2	TGTGTCAGCAGCTTAGACGGAAACTATGGCTACACCTTC	CVSSLDGNYGYTF
many	TRBD2	TRBV4-1	TRBJ2-7	TGCGCCAGCAGCCAGGCTAGCGGGAGGACCAACGAGCAGTACTTC	CASSQASGRTNEQYF
many	TRBD1	TRBV12-3/TRBV12-4	TRBJ1-2	TGTGCCAGCAGTCCTCCGGGACAGGATGGCTACACCTTC	CASSPPGQDGYTF
many	NA	TRBV5-5	TRBJ1-4	TGTGCCAGCAGCTTGAGTTTCCGGCCTGGCAGTCGGAATGAAAAACTGTTTTTT	CASSLSFRPGSRNEKLFF
once	NA	TRBV15	TRBJ2-5	TGTGCCACCAGCAGCCAGACTAGAGGAGAGACCCAGTACTTC	CATSSQTRGETQYF
few	NA	TRBV20-1	TRBJ2-7	TGCAGTGCTAGAGATCGTGGGGTAGCGGCTATCAGCTCCTACGAGCAGTACTTC	CSARDRGVAAISSYEQYF
many	TRBD1	TRBV11-2	TRBJ2-7	TGTGCCAGCAGCATGGGCCCAGGACAGGTAACCTACGAGCAGTACTTC	CASSMGPGQVTYEQYF
many	NA	TRBV28	TRBJ2-7	TGTGCCAGCAGTTTGGGGAGGGGGTTTATTCCCTCGTACGAGCAGTACTTC	CASSLGRGFIPSYEQYF